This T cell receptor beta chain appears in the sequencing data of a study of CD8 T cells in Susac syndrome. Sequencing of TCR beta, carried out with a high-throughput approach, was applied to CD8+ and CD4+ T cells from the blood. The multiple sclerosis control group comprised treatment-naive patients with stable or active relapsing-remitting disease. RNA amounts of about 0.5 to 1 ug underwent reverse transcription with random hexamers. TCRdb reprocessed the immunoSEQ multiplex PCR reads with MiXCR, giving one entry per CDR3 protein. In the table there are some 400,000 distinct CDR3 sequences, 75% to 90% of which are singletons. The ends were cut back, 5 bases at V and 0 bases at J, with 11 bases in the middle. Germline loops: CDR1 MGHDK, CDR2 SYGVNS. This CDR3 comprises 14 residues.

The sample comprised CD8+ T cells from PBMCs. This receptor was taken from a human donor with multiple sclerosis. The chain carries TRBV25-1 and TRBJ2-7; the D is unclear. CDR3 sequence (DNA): TGTGCCAGCAGTAAGGGCGTAAGCTCCTACGAGCAGTACTTC. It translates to CASSKGVSSYEQYF.